This record concerns one T cell receptor beta chain sequence. Antigen unknown. The source of the sample is a study of identical twins. TCRdb itself ran the 5' RACE reads through MiXCR, one entry per CDR3 protein. The sample includes 500,000 to 600,000 distinct CDR3 sequences, 22% of them seen just once. Study-wide points: Conclusions relied on cross-sectional statistical analysis, not following the same donors.

This CDR3 is built from 14 residues. CDR1 DFQATT and CDR2 SNEGSKA come from the germline V gene (reference sequence). Unmatched junction bases numbered 0, after V lost 1 base and J lost 1 base. The same specimen was also included in a second study, on T cells expressing NK-cell markers. Per that paper: Expanded clones of NKG2C+ T cells had an unclear HCMV specificity.

This clonotype was obtained from a woman younger than 35 in good health. The V gene is TRBV20-1, the J gene TRBJ2-3, with 9 bases aligning to TRBD2. The sequenced sample consisted of CD4+ T cells sorted from blood. CDR3 in DNA: TGCAGTGCTAGAGTAGCGGGAGGCACAGATACGCAGTATTTT. Amino acid sequence: CSARVAGGTDTQYF.